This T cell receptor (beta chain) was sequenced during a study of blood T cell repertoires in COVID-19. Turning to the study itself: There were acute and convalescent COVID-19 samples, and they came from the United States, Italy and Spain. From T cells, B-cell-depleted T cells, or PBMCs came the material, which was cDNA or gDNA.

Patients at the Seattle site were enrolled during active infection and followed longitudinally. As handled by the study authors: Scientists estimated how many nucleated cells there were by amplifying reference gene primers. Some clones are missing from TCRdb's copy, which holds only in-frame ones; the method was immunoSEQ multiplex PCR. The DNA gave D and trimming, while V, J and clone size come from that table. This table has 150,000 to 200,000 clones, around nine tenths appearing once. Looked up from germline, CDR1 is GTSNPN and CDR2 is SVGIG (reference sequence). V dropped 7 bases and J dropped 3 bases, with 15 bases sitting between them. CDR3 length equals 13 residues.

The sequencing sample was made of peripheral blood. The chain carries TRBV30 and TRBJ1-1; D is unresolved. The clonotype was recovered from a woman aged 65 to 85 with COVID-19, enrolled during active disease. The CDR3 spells CAYNLERDTEAFF. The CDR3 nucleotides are TGTGCCTATAATCTGGAGAGGGACACTGAAGCTTTCTTT. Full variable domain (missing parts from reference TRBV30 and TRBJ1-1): SQTIHQWPATLVQPVGSPLSLECTVEGTSNPNLYWYRQAAGRGLQLLFYSVGIGQISSEVPQNLSASRPQDRQFILSSKKLLLSDSGFYLCAYNLERDTEAFFGQGTRLTVV.